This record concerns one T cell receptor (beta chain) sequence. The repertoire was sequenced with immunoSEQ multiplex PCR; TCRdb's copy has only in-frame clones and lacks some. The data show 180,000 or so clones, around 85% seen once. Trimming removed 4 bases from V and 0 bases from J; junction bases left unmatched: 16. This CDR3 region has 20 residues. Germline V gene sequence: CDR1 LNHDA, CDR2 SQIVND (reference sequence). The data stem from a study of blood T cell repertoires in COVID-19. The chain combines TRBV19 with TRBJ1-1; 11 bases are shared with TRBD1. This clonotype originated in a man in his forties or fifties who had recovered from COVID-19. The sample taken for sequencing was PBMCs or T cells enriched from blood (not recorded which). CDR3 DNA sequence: TGTGCCAGTAGTACATCCCTGTGGGACAGGGGGGGCGTCGTGAACACTGAAGCTTTCTTT. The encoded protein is CASSTSLWDRGGVVNTEAFF.